A single sample is the source of the 25 T cell receptor beta chains below, sequenced in a study of shared clonotypes between healthy human individuals. Clones were sequenced by immunoSEQ multiplex PCR, and TCRdb holds only the in-frame ones, with some missing. The sample lists about 2.3 million clones, approximately 93% occurring once. The sequenced sample was naive CD4+ T cells from PBMCs. Subset given: CD45RA+ positively selected. These receptors were obtained from a man younger than 35 in good health. Some clones in this sample may be carry-over from other donors' samples.

The V gene is TRBV27, the J gene TRBJ1-1, with unresolved D. Germline CDR1 is MNHEY and CDR2 is SMNVEV (reference sequence). Trimming shortened V by 10 bases and J by 4 bases, and 16 bases separated the two germline ends. This CDR3 is 13 amino acids long. CDR3 in amino acids: CATSALSGTEAFF. The CDR3 region has the DNA TGTGCCACCTCGGCCTTGTCTGGCACTGAAGCTTTCTTT.

The CDR3 loop is CASSRDTNYGYTF. Here the CDR3 DNA reads TGTGCCAGCTCCCGGGACACCAACTATGGCTACACCTTC. V gene TRBV27 combines with J gene TRBJ1-2, with D possibly matching TRBD1 (6 bases). From germline, CDR1 is MNHEY and CDR2 SMNVEV (reference sequence). V shed 8 bases and J shed 2 bases, with 12 bases lying between them. This CDR3 is built from 13 residues.

In regard to this clone: Other DNA variants within this sample encode the same CDR3. V usage is TRBV5-1 and J usage is TRBJ2-5; D remains ambiguous. Trimming cost V 1 base and J 0 bases, with 4 bases left between them. Germline CDR1 SGHRS, CDR2 YFSETQ. This CDR3 is built from 13 residues. The CDR3 loop is CASSLTYQETQYF. The DNA for the CDR3 is TGCGCCAGCAGCTTGACCTACCAAGAGACCCAGTACTTC. The complete variable domain, with remaining parts taken from reference TRBV5-1 and TRBJ2-5, reads KAGVTQTPRYLIKTRGQQVTLSCSPISGHRSVSWYQQTPGQGLQFLFEYFSETQRNKGNFPGRFSGRQFSNSRSEMNVSTLELGDSALYLCASSLTYQETQYFGPGTRLLVL.

As concerns this clone: The same CDR3 arises from other DNA sequences in this sample as well. The chain links TRBV6-4 to TRBJ2-3; no reliable D call. The V end was cut by 0 bases, the J end by 1 base, with 5 bases between. The CDR3 sequence is 14 residues long. Germline V gives CDR1 MRHNA, CDR2 SNTAGT. The DNA of the CDR3 is TGTGCCAGCAGTGACTCTGGGGGCACAGATACGCAGTATTTT. Protein: CASSDSGGTDTQYF.

The V and J genes are TRBV14 and TRBJ2-1, with 14 bases identical to TRBD2. This CDR3 has 17 residues. Germline trimming cut 4 bases from V and 4 bases from J; bases unmatched to any gene: 6. Germline CDR1 is SGHDN and CDR2 is FVKESK. The CDR3 reads CASSPGTSGRGYNEQFF. CDR3 in DNA: TGTGCCAGCAGCCCAGGGACTAGCGGGAGAGGGTACAATGAGCAGTTCTTC.

The gene calls are TRBV6-1 and TRBJ2-5; no firm D call. This CDR3 comprises 13 residues. Germline V gene sequence: CDR1 MNHNS, CDR2 SASEGT. The V and J ends lost 5 bases and 5 bases respectively, with 12 bases between them. The CDR3 DNA follows: TGTGCCAGCAGTAGCTTGCCGAGGGAGACCCAGTACTTC. Amino acid sequence: CASSSLPRETQYF.

The rearrangement uses TRBV4-1 and TRBJ1-5; a possible D gene is TRBD1 (6 bases). Trimming took 1 base from V and 7 from J, leaving 11 bases between them. Germline V lookup: CDR1 MGHRA, CDR2 YSYEKL. The length of the CDR3 is 14 residues. The CDR3 sequence is CASSQAGAGQPQHF. Here the CDR3 DNA reads TGCGCCAGCAGCCAAGCGGGGGCCGGACAGCCCCAGCATTTT.

This rearrangement joins TRBV27 to TRBJ1-5; TRBD1 might be the D (6 bases). V dropped 5 bases and J dropped 0 bases, with 20 bases sitting between them. The CDR3 has 18 amino acids. CDR1 is MNHEY and CDR2 is SMNVEV in the germline V gene (reference sequence). The CDR3, as DNA: TGTGCCAGCAGTCGGCGGGGGGAACAGGGCTATAGCAATCAGCCCCAGCATTTT. Its translation: CASSRRGEQGYSNQPQHF.

The gene calls are TRBV27 and TRBJ2-3; the match to TRBD2 covers 10 bases. This CDR3 is built from 15 residues. CDR1 MNHEY and CDR2 SMNVEV come from the germline V gene (reference sequence). V dropped 6 bases and J dropped 2; count of bases not matched to a gene: 5. In DNA, the CDR3 is TGTGCCAGCAGGGGCCTAGCGGGAGTCACAGATACGCAGTATTTT. Translation: CASRGLAGVTDTQYF.

The chain is built from TRBV14 and TRBJ2-3; 9 nucleotides align to TRBD2. The V segment lost 4 bases and the J segment 3 bases; nucleotides outside the gene matches: 5. This CDR3 region has 15 residues. Germline V gene sequence: CDR1 SGHDN, CDR2 FVKESK. CDR3: CASSLKLAGTDTQYF. In nucleotides, the CDR3 is TGTGCCAGCAGCCTAAAACTAGCGGGTACAGATACGCAGTATTTT.

The chain links TRBV30 to TRBJ2-1; D may be TRBD2 (5 bases). The CDR3 is made up of 14 amino acids. V was shortened by 2 bases and J by 5 bases, with 13 bases between the two germline ends. CDR1 and CDR2 (germline): GTSNPN, SVGIG (reference sequence). CDR3 nucleotides: TGTGCCTGGAGTTTGCTAGCTCTCCACAATGAGCAGTTCTTC. Its translation is CAWSLLALHNEQFF.

V is TRBV7-9 and J is TRBJ2-5, with unresolved D. Germline-derived CDR1 and CDR2 are SEHNR and FQNEAQ (reference sequence). This CDR3 is 14 amino acids long. Trimming stripped 2 bases from V and 0 bases from J, with 7 bases between. The CDR3 nucleotides read TGTGCCAGCAGCTTATCTCGGTACCAAGAGACCCAGTACTTC. It is translated as CASSLSRYQETQYF.

The J gene is TRBJ1-1, the V gene TRBV28; D is unresolved. Trimming cost V 6 bases and J 1 base, with 12 bases left between them. Germline V lookup: CDR1 MDHEN, CDR2 SYDVKM. CDR3 length: 14 amino acids. This chain's CDR3 is CASSPTSGNTEAFF. The CDR3 coding sequence is TGTGCCAGCAGCCCGACATCCGGGAACACTGAAGCTTTCTTT.

The DNA for the CDR3 is TGTGCCAGCTCCCGGGACACAATCACTGAAGCTTTCTTT. Encoded protein: CASSRDTITEAFF. V and J are TRBV6-5 and TRBJ1-1, with D possibly being TRBD1 (6 bases). With 8 bases removed from V and 4 bases from J, the gap between germline ends came to 14 bases. CDR3 size: 13 residues. Germline V gene data show CDR1 as MNHEY and CDR2 as SVGAGI.

This clone was counted a single time. V gene TRBV7-3 combines with J gene TRBJ2-5, with 9 bases lining up with TRBD2. V shed 0 bases and J 5 bases; nucleotides not matched to a gene: 4. Germline assignment: CDR1 SGHTA and CDR2 FQGTGA. The CDR3 is made up of 15 amino acids. Here the CDR3 DNA reads TGTGCCAGCAGCTTAACGGGGACTAGCCGGGAGACCCAGTACTTC. Encoded protein: CASSLTGTSRETQYF.

The V call is TRBV19, the J call TRBJ1-5; D might be TRBD1 (5 bases). Trimming cost V 8 bases and J 1 base, with 18 bases left between them. The CDR3 loop spans 16 amino acids. Per the germline V gene, CDR1 is LNHDA and CDR2 is SQIVND (reference sequence). The CDR3, as DNA: TGTGCCAGTTCCTTCGGCGGGGACTTCAGCAATCAGCCCCAGCATTTT. Translated, it gives CASSFGGDFSNQPQHF.

This rearrangement joins TRBV6-1 to TRBJ1-5, with D uncertain. This CDR3 is 13 amino acids long. Trimming pared 5 bases from V and 3 bases from J, leaving 8 bases between. CDR1 is MNHNS and CDR2 is SASEGT in the germline V gene. CDR3 sequence (DNA): TGTGCCAGCAGTCTCCGATCCAATCAGCCCCAGCATTTT. Translation gives CASSLRSNQPQHF.

Only a few counts were recorded for this clone. Here the CDR3 DNA reads TGTGCCTGGAGCCCTAGGCCCAATCAGCCCCAGCATTTT. Protein sequence: CAWSPRPNQPQHF. The chain employs TRBV30 and TRBJ1-5, with unresolved D. Trimming cost V 3 bases and J 3 bases, with 9 bases left between them. CDR3 length equals 13 residues. The germline V gene has CDR1 GTSNPN and CDR2 SVGIG (reference sequence).

This chain joins TRBV2 and TRBJ2-7; 10 positions agree with TRBD2. After removal of 3 bases from V and 2 bases from J, the junction contained 4 bases not matched to a gene. CDR3 length equals 15 residues. Per the germline V gene, CDR1 is SNHLY and CDR2 is FYNNEI. The CDR3 DNA sequence: TGTGCCAGCAGTGAGGGTCTAGCGGGAGCCTACGAGCAGTACTTC. Its protein product is CASSEGLAGAYEQYF.

This chain's CDR3 is CASSLEARYNEQFF. Written as DNA, the CDR3 is TGTGCCAGCAGCTTAGAGGCCAGGTACAATGAGCAGTTCTTC. The chain joins TRBV7-8 to TRBJ2-1; D is unclear. The CDR3 length is 14 residues. V was clipped by 1 base and J by 4 bases, with 8 bases between them. Germline values: CDR1 SGHVS, CDR2 FQNEAQ.

This chain connects TRBV6-7 to TRBJ1-3; unclear D gene. TRBV6-7 counts as an open reading frame of uncertain function. The germline V and J ends were trimmed by 0 bases and 0 bases, with 9 bases remaining between them. This CDR3 comprises 16 residues. DNA of the CDR3: TGTGCCAGCAGTTACTCGAAACGCAACTCTGGAAACACCATATATTTT. This encodes CASSYSKRNSGNTIYF.

With regard to this clone: Additional DNA sequences in this sample encode the identical CDR3. The chain recombines TRBV7-2 with TRBJ2-1; 9 bases line up with TRBD2. The CDR3 spans 15 residues. CDR1 is SGHTA, CDR2 FQGNSA, per germline. Trimming cost V 1 base and J 2 bases; bases outside gene matches: 0. CDR3 in amino acids: CASSLVAGAYNEQFF. CDR3 nucleotides: TGTGCCAGCAGCTTAGTAGCGGGAGCCTACAATGAGCAGTTCTTC. The full variable domain, completed using reference TRBV7-2 and TRBJ2-1, is GAGVSQSPSNKVTEKGKDVELRCDPISGHTALYWYRQSLGQGLEFLIYFQGNSAPDKSGLPSDRFSAERTGGSVSTLTIQRTQQEDSAVYLCASSLVAGAYNEQFFGPGTRLTVL.

The chain employs TRBV14 and TRBJ2-1, with no clear D. This CDR3 has 13 amino acids. The ends were cut back, 0 bases at V and 9 bases at J, with 9 bases in the middle. Germline V gives CDR1 SGHDN, CDR2 FVKESK. This CDR3 is CASSQDNWGEQFF. CDR3 coding DNA: TGTGCCAGCAGCCAAGATAATTGGGGTGAGCAGTTCTTC.

The chain combines TRBV6-5 with TRBJ2-3, with 15 positions matching TRBD2. The junction had 9 bases not matched to a gene; V was cut back by 6 bases and J by 14 bases. The CDR3 contains 14 residues. Germline V CDR1 and CDR2: MNHEY, SVGAGI. Here the CDR3 DNA reads TGTGCCAGCAGACCCGGACTAGCGGGGGGGGCTATGTATTTT. This sequence encodes CASRPGLAGGAMYF.

The chain links TRBV18 to TRBJ2-7, with 8 bases that match TRBD2. Germline V gives CDR1 KGHSH, CDR2 LQKENI. This CDR3 contains 15 residues. With V trimmed by 0 bases and J by 4 bases, 5 bases remained unmatched. CDR3: CASSPPGLGVYEQYF. The CDR3 region has the DNA TGTGCCAGCTCACCACCGGGACTAGGAGTGTACGAGCAGTACTTC.